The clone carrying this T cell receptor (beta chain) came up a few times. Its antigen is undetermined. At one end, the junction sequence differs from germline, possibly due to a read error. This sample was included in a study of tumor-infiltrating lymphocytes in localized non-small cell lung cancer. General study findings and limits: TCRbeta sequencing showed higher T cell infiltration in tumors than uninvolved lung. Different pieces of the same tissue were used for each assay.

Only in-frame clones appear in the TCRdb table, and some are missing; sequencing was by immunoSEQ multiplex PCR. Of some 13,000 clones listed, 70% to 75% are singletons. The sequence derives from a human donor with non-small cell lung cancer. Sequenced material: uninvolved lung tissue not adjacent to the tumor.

The CDR3: CASSPKGQFWLRAF. DNA of the CDR3: TGTGCCAGCAGCCCCAAGGGGCAGTTCTGGCTACGCGCCTTC. The chain uses TRBV7-8 and TRBJ1-2, with TRBD1 as a possible D gene (5 bases). Germline V gene lookup returns CDR1 SGHVS and CDR2 FQNEAQ. This CDR3 contains 14 residues.